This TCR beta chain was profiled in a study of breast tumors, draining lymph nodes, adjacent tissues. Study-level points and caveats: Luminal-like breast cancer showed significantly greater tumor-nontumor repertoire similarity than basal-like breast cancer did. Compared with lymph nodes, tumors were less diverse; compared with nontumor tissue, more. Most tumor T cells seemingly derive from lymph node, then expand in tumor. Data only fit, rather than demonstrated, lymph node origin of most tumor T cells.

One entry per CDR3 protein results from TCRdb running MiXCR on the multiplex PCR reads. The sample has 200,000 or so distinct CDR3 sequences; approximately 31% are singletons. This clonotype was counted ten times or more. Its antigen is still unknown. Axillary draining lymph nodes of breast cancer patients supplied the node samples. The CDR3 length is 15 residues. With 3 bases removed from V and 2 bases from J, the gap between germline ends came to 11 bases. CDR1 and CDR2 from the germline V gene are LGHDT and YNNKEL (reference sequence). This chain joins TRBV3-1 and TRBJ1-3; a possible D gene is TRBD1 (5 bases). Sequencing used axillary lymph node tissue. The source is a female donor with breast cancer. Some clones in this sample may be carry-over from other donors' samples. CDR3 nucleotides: TGTGCCAGCAGCCAGGCAGGGACCACTGGAAACACCATATATTTT. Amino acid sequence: CASSQAGTTGNTIYF. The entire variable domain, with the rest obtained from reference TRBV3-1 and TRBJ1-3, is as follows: DTAVSQTPKYLVTQMGNDKSIKCEQNLGHDTMYWYKQDSKKFLKIMFSYNNKELIINETVPNRFSPKSPDKAHLNLHINSLELGDSAVYFCASSQAGTTGNTIYFGEGSWLTVV.